This TCR beta chain was sequenced during a study of shared clonotypes between healthy human individuals. Study background: Each donor's CD8 memory used one plate, CD8 naive two, each CD4 subset three. Study-wide findings and caveats: Clonotypes shared by all four donors outscored non-shared clonotypes in generation probability.

Concerning this clone: The antigen is undetermined.

The germline CDR1 and CDR2 sequences are SNHLY and FYNNEI. The V end was cut by 5 bases, the J end by 5 bases, with 9 bases between. This CDR3 is 13 amino acids long. Execution of the assay was at deep level. Produced via immunoSEQ multiplex PCR; TCRdb's table is partial and in-frame only. Of 2,100,000 or so clones detected, more than 90% appear once; the ten largest clones hold 0.1% to 0.15%. Splitting the CD4+ cells yielded a CD45RA+ naive subset and a CD45RA-negative memory subset. The chain couples TRBV2 to TRBJ2-2; D is perhaps TRBD2 (6 bases). The specimen was naive CD4+ T cells sorted from blood. The sample's subset: CD45RA+ positively selected. The clonotype comes from a man aged 18 to 30 in good health. The CDR3 DNA reads as TGTGCCAGCAGTAGGCGGGAAACCGGGGAGCTGTTTTTT. It yields the protein CASSRRETGELFF. Full variable domain (outside the CDR3, taken from reference TRBV2 and TRBJ2-2): EPEVTQTPSHQVTQMGQEVILRCVPISNHLYFYWYRQILGQKVEFLVSFYNNEISEKSEIFDDQFSVERPDGSNFTLKIRSTKLEDSAMYFCASSRRETGELFFGEGSRLTVL.